This TCR beta chain was identified in a study of blood T cell repertoires in COVID-19. Across the study: Whether acute or convalescent, the COVID-19 samples came from the United States, Italy and Spain. Sources were T cells, B-cell-depleted T cells, or PBMCs; the material itself was cDNA or gDNA.

Germline assignment: CDR1 SQVTM and CDR2 ANQGSEA. Losses at the gene ends were 7 bases for V and 4 bases for J; bases not matched to a gene: 4. The CDR3 covers 12 residues. This clone was observed once. Original processing notes: The assay estimated nucleated cells by amplifying reference gene primers. Sequenced by immunoSEQ multiplex PCR; TCRdb stores in-frame clones only, minus some. The D gene and trimming were derived from the DNA, and the V and J assignments and clone size from that table. The table lists a few hundred thousand clones, about 85% of them singletons, with roughly 0.87% in the top ten.

Sequencing was performed on peripheral blood. The rearrangement joins TRBV29-1 to TRBJ1-1; 9 nucleotides match TRBD1. This clonotype was sampled from a human donor with COVID-19, enrolled during active disease. The donor label of this sample is uncertain. The chain's CDR3 is CSADRGPTEAFF. In DNA form, the CDR3 reads TGCAGCGCGGACAGGGGCCCCACTGAAGCTTTCTTT.